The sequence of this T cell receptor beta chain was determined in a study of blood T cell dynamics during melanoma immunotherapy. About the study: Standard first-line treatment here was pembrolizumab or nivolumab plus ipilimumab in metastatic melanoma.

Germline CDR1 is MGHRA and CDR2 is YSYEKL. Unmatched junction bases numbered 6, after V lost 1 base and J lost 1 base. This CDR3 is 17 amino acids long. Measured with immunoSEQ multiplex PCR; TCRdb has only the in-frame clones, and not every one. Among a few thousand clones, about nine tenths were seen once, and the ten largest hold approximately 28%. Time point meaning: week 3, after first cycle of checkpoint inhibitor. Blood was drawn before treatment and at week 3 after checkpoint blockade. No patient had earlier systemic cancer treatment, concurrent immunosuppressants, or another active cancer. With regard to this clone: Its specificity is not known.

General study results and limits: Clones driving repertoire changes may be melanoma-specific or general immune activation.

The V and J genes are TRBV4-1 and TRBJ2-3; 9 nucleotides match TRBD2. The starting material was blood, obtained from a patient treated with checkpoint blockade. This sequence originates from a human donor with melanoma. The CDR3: CASSQGGAGGGTDTQYF. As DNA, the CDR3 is TGCGCCAGCAGCCAAGGGGGAGCGGGAGGTGGCACAGATACGCAGTATTTT.